The 12 T cell receptor beta chains below all came from one sample that was sequenced in a study of control samples from healthy donors and cancer patients. Using immunoSEQ multiplex PCR, the repertoire was profiled, and TCRdb retains in-frame clones only, with some absent. The sample has some 140,000 clones; over 85% are singletons. The sequencing sample was made of blood. Receptors were obtained from a man between 25 and 39 years old in good health.

The chain employs TRBV20-1 and TRBJ1-1, with D perhaps matching TRBD1 (5 bases). The germline V and J ends were trimmed by 3 bases and 5 bases, with 16 bases remaining between them. The CDR3 spans 14 residues. Germline-derived CDR1 and CDR2 are DFQATT and SNEGSKA (reference sequence). The CDR3 loop reads CSASAPQGPTEAFF. In DNA form, the CDR3 reads TGCAGTGCTAGTGCCCCTCAGGGACCTACTGAAGCTTTCTTT.

This chain connects TRBV15 to TRBJ1-3; the D is unclear. The V and J ends lost 0 bases and 0 bases respectively, with 12 bases between them. Germline V lookup: CDR1 LNHNV, CDR2 YYDKDF (reference sequence). The CDR3 sequence is 17 residues long. CDR3 in DNA: TGTGCCACCAGCAGAGAATCCCACAGCAACTCTGGAAACACCATATATTTT. This gives the protein CATSRESHSNSGNTIYF.

This sequence joins TRBV7-2 and TRBJ1-2; tentatively, D is TRBD1 (5 bases). CDR1 and CDR2 from the germline V gene are SGHTA and FQGNSA. V lost 3 bases and J lost 8, with 22 bases in between. The CDR3 has 16 residues. CDR3: CASSFELVRGRAGYTF. In DNA form, the CDR3 reads TGTGCCAGCAGCTTTGAGTTGGTGAGGGGAAGGGCGGGCTACACCTTC.

V is TRBV7-8 and J is TRBJ2-7; 11 nucleotides line up with TRBD1. The germline gives CDR1 SGHVS, CDR2 FQNEAQ. The CDR3 covers 14 residues. The ends lost 4 bases at V and 1 base at J; junction bases unmatched: 0. CDR3 in amino acids: CASSWDRGSYEQYF. In DNA form, the CDR3 reads TGTGCCAGCAGCTGGGACAGGGGGTCCTACGAGCAGTACTTC.

This clone showed up just a few times. The chain uses TRBV7-9 and TRBJ1-4; D is perhaps TRBD1 (5 bases). This CDR3 contains 15 residues. Germline assignment: CDR1 SEHNR and CDR2 FQNEAQ (reference sequence). Trimming pared 2 bases from V and 8 bases from J, leaving 15 bases between. The DNA of the CDR3 is TGTGCCAGCAGCTTATTCAGAGGAGAGGGGGAAAAACTGTTTTTT. This gives the protein CASSLFRGEGEKLFF.

This chain links TRBV20-1 with TRBJ2-2; D gene ambiguous. Germline V gene lookup returns CDR1 DFQATT and CDR2 SNEGSKA (reference sequence). The germline V and J ends were trimmed by 3 bases and 7 bases, with 12 bases remaining between them. The CDR3 is 13 residues long. As DNA, the CDR3 is TGCAGTGCTAGTCGACGCTTGGGCGGGGAGCTGTTTTTT. Translation gives CSASRRLGGELFF.

The CDR3 region is CASAGLAGTRTYNEQFF. CDR3 nucleotides: TGTGCCAGCGCTGGACTAGCGGGGACGAGGACTTACAATGAGCAGTTCTTC. The chain combines TRBV11-3 with TRBJ2-1; 12 nucleotides line up with TRBD2. The CDR3 is made up of 17 amino acids. In germline, CDR1 is SGHNT, CDR2 YENEEA. The V gene end was trimmed by 8 bases and the J gene end by 4 bases; junction bases not matched to a gene: 12.

V is TRBV28 and J is TRBJ1-5, with 7 bases that match TRBD1. This CDR3 is 15 amino acids long. Germline assignment: CDR1 MDHEN and CDR2 SYDVKM. J was trimmed by 4 bases and V by 3 bases; bases with no gene match: 6. In nucleotides, the CDR3 is TGTGCCAGCAGTTTGGGTCAGGGGGGTAATCAGCCCCAGCATTTT. Translating it yields CASSLGQGGNQPQHF.

The chain combines TRBV6-1 with TRBJ2-7; 9 bases agree with TRBD1. The CDR3 has 15 amino acids. CDR1 is MNHNS, CDR2 SASEGT, per germline. With 2 bases clipped from V and 1 base from J, the junction kept 3 bases outside the gene matches. In DNA, the CDR3 is TGTGCCAGCAGTGAATCCGGGACAGGGTCCTACGAGCAGTACTTC. It specifies CASSESGTGSYEQYF.

This chain joins TRBV6-5 and TRBJ2-1; TRBD2 is a possible D gene (6 bases). Deletions cut 5 bases from V and 5 bases from J, with 16 bases between. The length of the CDR3 is 15 residues. Germline V gives CDR1 MNHEY, CDR2 SVGAGI. The CDR3 region is CASSPGEAGNNEQFF. CDR3 DNA: TGTGCCAGCAGTCCCGGGGAGGCGGGGAACAATGAGCAGTTCTTC.

The chain has TRBV7-2 and TRBJ2-3; tentatively, D is TRBD2 (6 bases). CDR1 is SGHTA, CDR2 FQGNSA, per germline. Between the trimmed V and J ends, which lost 2 bases and 0 bases, there was a span of 12 bases. This CDR3 spans 16 amino acids. The DNA of the CDR3 is TGTGCCAGCAGCTTATTTTTCCTAGCGAGCACAGATACGCAGTATTTT. Translated, it gives CASSLFFLASTDTQYF.

The rearrangement joins TRBV2 to TRBJ1-2, with D uncertain. CDR3 length: 12 amino acids. Trimming removed 6 bases from V and 3 bases from J, with 8 bases in between. CDR1 and CDR2 from the germline V gene are SNHLY and FYNNEI. CDR3 loop: CASRQLDYGYTF. DNA for the CDR3: TGTGCCAGCAGGCAGCTGGACTATGGCTACACCTTC.